Presented here are 9 T cell receptor beta chains from one specimen sequenced in a study of T cell changes during pregnancy in multiple sclerosis. Assay: immunoSEQ multiplex PCR; the TCRdb copy retains only in-frame clones and omits some. The sample holds about 94,000 clones, approximately 94% seen once. The source was peripheral blood, collected after pregnancy. These TCRs come from a female donor with multiple sclerosis, enrolled in a pregnancy study.

The rearrangement joins TRBV5-1 to TRBJ2-7, with D maybe TRBD2 (6 bases). V was clipped by 3 bases and J by 3 bases, with 7 bases between them. CDR3 length: 12 amino acids. Germline V CDR1 and CDR2: SGHRS, YFSETQ. The CDR3 DNA follows: TGCGCCAGCAGCTGGGGGGACTACGAGCAGTACTTC. Translating it yields CASSWGDYEQYF.

This chain links TRBV7-9 with TRBJ1-1, with 9 positions matching TRBD1. The CDR3 is 14 residues long. J was trimmed by 5 bases and V by 7 bases; bases with no gene match: 8. Germline CDR1 and CDR2: SEHNR and FQNEAQ (reference sequence). The CDR3 bases are TGTGCCAGCATCAAGTCGACAGGGGGAACTGAAGCTTTCTTT. This sequence encodes CASIKSTGGTEAFF.

This chain links TRBV5-4 with TRBJ2-7; the match to TRBD2 covers 8 bases. V shed 4 bases, J shed 6 bases, and the junction held 9 bases outside the gene matches. CDR1 is SGHNT, CDR2 YYREEE, per germline (reference sequence). The length of the CDR3 is 14 residues. CDR3 sequence (DNA): TGTGCCAGCAGCACCGGACTAGCCCCCATCGAGCAGTACTTC. It specifies CASSTGLAPIEQYF.

V and J are TRBV27 and TRBJ2-2; D not resolved. The CDR3 totals 12 residues. CDR1 and CDR2 (germline): MNHEY, SMNVEV (reference sequence). With 6 bases removed from V and 5 bases from J, the gap between germline ends came to 7 bases. The CDR3 sequence is CASSYLTGELFF. The CDR3 nucleotides are TGTGCCAGCAGCTACTTGACCGGGGAGCTGTTTTTT.

The chain carries TRBV6-5 and TRBJ1-2; tentative D call: TRBD1 (6 bases). Germline lookup yields CDR1 MNHEY and CDR2 SVGAGI. The V and J ends lost 7 bases and 2 bases respectively, with 11 bases between them. CDR3 length: 13 residues. The CDR3 here is CASKRTANYGYTF. CDR3 coding DNA: TGTGCCAGCAAAAGGACAGCCAACTATGGCTACACCTTC.

This clone was observed once. The chain links TRBV4-1 to TRBJ1-2; 9 bases agree with TRBD1. The CDR3 length is 15 residues. V shed 1 base and J 3 bases; nucleotides not matched to a gene: 3. The germline gives CDR1 MGHRA, CDR2 YSYEKL. The CDR3 coding sequence is TGCGCCAGCAGCCAAGGGACAGGGGTTCACTATGGCTACACCTTC. Amino acid sequence: CASSQGTGVHYGYTF.

The rearrangement uses TRBV19 and TRBJ2-2; D is uncertain. The CDR3 is 11 amino acids. Deletions cut 7 bases from V and 2 bases from J, with 2 bases between. CDR1 and CDR2 from the germline V gene are LNHDA and SQIVND (reference sequence). CDR3 DNA: TGTGCCAGTACTAACACCGGGGAGCTGTTTTTT. Amino acid sequence: CASTNTGELFF.

The V call is TRBV6-1, the J call TRBJ1-1, with TRBD1 matching over 9 bases. Trimming removed 6 bases from V and 4 bases from J; junction bases left unmatched: 6. Per germline, CDR1 MNHNS and CDR2 SASEGT. The CDR3 has 14 residues. The CDR3 nucleotides read TGTGCCAGCAGACTTGGGACAGGGAGCACTGAAGCTTTCTTT. Translation gives CASRLGTGSTEAFF.

The sample holds one count of this clone. The rearrangement uses TRBV5-1 and TRBJ2-3; D not certain. CDR3 length: 15 amino acids. Germline assignment: CDR1 SGHRS and CDR2 YFSETQ. The germline V and J ends were trimmed by 4 bases and 0 bases, with 12 bases remaining between them. The CDR3 loop is CASSIVTESTDTQYF. Written as DNA, the CDR3 is TGCGCCAGCAGCATTGTCACCGAGAGCACAGATACGCAGTATTTT.